Below, one T cell receptor beta chain is given with its context. As yet, its antigen is unknown. The data were taken from a study of cytomegalovirus exposure and HLA in healthy donors. For the study at large: Earlier findings included about 120 million unique TCR beta sequences obtained from roughly 200 million T cells. Study-level points and caveats: Owing to their indistinguishability, certain V segments, notably TRBV6-2 and TRBV6-3, were excluded. Within an earlier analysis, most TCR beta V segments proved productive either about 87% or about 30% of the time.

The PCR used 60 Vbeta and 13 Jbeta primers. Sequenced by immunoSEQ multiplex PCR; TCRdb stores in-frame clones only, minus some. The data contain about 120,000 clones, about 59% of them singletons. The germline CDR1 and CDR2 sequences are MNHEY and SMNVEV (reference sequence). The CDR3 is 14 amino acids. Unmatched junction bases numbered 12, after V lost 5 bases and J lost 11 bases. This chain links TRBV27 with TRBJ2-5; 9 positions agree with TRBD1. This sequence was found in a woman aged 40 to 55 in good health and CMV-seropositive. The sample was PBMCs. CDR3 amino acids: CASSPQQGAREQYF. CDR3 sequence (DNA): TGTGCCAGCAGTCCGCAACAGGGGGCGAGAGAGCAGTACTTC.